This T cell receptor beta chain was observed in a study of Ad26.COV2.S vaccination and SARS-CoV-2 variants. Overall study context: Ad26.COV2.S arm of COV1001 included the donor.

This clone was seen a single time. Its antigen is not identified. The method was immunoSEQ multiplex PCR; TCRdb's version includes in-frame clones alone and lacks a portion of them. The sample yields more than 300,000 clones, approximately 90% seen once. V lost 4 bases, J lost 2 bases, and 10 bases lay in between. The CDR3 has 13 amino acids. The germline gives CDR1 SGHRS, CDR2 YFSETQ. Treatment: around 19 received Ad26.COV2.S at low or high dose, single or two shots; several received placebo; per-sample allocation not given. Material that was analyzed had been drawn on day 63 after the first vaccine or placebo injection. The study's findings and limits: Quantification of TCR breadth and depth may have yielded underestimates of total T cell responses.

V is TRBV5-1 and J is TRBJ2-7; D assignment may be TRBD1 or TRBD2 (5 bases each). This material consisted of peripheral blood, taken in a trial of Ad26.COV2.S vaccine versus placebo. The source is a person between 18 and 59 years old who received the Ad26.COV2.S COVID-19 vaccine or a placebo. The CDR3 DNA reads TGCGCCAGCAGCCCCCAGGGAGCCTACGAGCAGTACTTC. As protein: CASSPQGAYEQYF.